Following are 11 T cell receptor beta chains from one sample sequenced in a study of early T cells in non-severe SARS-CoV-2 infection. TCRdb redid the calling of the 5' RACE reads with MiXCR, one entry per CDR3 protein. In the table there are some 12,000 distinct CDR3 sequences, around 5% of which are singletons. Sequenced material: whole blood. All receptors come from an adult who was a healthcare worker with PCR-confirmed SARS-CoV-2 infection or an uninfected control (not recorded which).

This clonotype was recorded at least ten times. The rearrangement joins TRBV6-2 or TRBV6-3 to TRBJ1-2; D perhaps matches TRBD1 (5 bases). The CDR3 extends over 12 amino acids. The germline gives CDR1 MNHEY, CDR2 SVGEGT. The V gene lost 5 bases and the J gene lost 6 bases, with 10 bases spanning the gap. The CDR3 spells CASSMTAHGYTF. The CDR3 DNA reads TGTGCCAGCAGTATGACAGCCCATGGCTACACCTTC.

On this clonotype: This clone may be a read error of a much larger clone one base away. V and J are TRBV7-2 and TRBJ2-5; D gene unclear. This CDR3 spans 15 amino acids. Germline V CDR1 and CDR2: SGHTA, FQGNSA. For the CDR3, the DNA is TGTTCCAGCAGCTTCCCTACCCACCACCAAGAGACCCAGTACTTC. Its protein is CSSSFPTHHQETQYF.

The chain couples TRBV10-1 to TRBJ1-2, with 7 bases aligning to TRBD1. The V gene's germline CDR1 is WNHNN and CDR2 SYGVQD (reference sequence). The length of the CDR3 is 18 residues. V was clipped by 4 bases and J by 4 bases; unmatched bases: 18. CDR3 sequence reads: CASSGTGTAKTMGYGYTF. CDR3 DNA sequence: TGCGCCAGCAGTGGAACCGGGACAGCGAAAACGATGGGCTATGGCTACACCTTC.

This clonotype was seen a few times. The V and J genes are TRBV12-3 or TRBV12-4 and TRBJ1-1; D is possibly TRBD1 (5 bases). This CDR3 comprises 14 residues. V lost 3 bases, J lost 9 bases, and 17 bases lay in between. The CDR3 DNA follows: TGTGCCAGCAGTTTCACCCGACAGCGCAGGAAAGCTTTCTTT. Its translation is CASSFTRQRRKAFF.

In this sample, this clonotype is medium-sized (0.01 to 0.1%). The gene calls are TRBV10-3 and TRBJ2-2; no clear D. This CDR3 contains 15 residues. V gave up 4 bases and J gave up 7 bases, with 16 bases separating them. Germline assignment: CDR1 ENHRY and CDR2 SYGVKD. The CDR3 protein is CAISVVGPADGELFF. The CDR3 bases are TGTGCCATCAGTGTCGTGGGCCCGGCCGACGGGGAGCTGTTTTTT.

This clonotype was found many times. This chain connects TRBV13 to TRBJ1-4; TRBD1 aligns across 7 bases. The CDR3 has 16 residues. The germline gives CDR1 PRHDT, CDR2 FYEKMQ (reference sequence). V lost 5 bases to trimming and J lost 5 bases; unmatched junction nucleotides: 11. The CDR3 protein is CASSRTAGGPNEKLFF. DNA of the CDR3: TGTGCCAGCAGCCGGACTGCAGGGGGGCCGAATGAAAAACTGTTTTTT.

The sample holds many counts of this clonotype. The genes are TRBV7-6 and TRBJ2-1; possibly TRBD2 for D (6 bases). The germline gives CDR1 SGHVS, CDR2 FNYEAQ. The CDR3 is 15 amino acids. Between the trimmed V and J ends, which lost 1 base and 4 bases, there was a span of 11 bases. The CDR3 nucleotides are TGTGCCAGCAGCTTAGACGGGGGTTCTTACAATGAGCAGTTCTTC. It yields the protein CASSLDGGSYNEQFF.

This clonotype has more than one count but fewer than ten. This sequence joins TRBV30 and TRBJ1-1; perhaps TRBD1 as D (6 bases). CDR1 GTSNPN and CDR2 SVGIG come from the germline V gene (reference sequence). V was cut by 2 bases and J by 4 bases, with 8 bases left in between. This CDR3 spans 12 amino acids. The CDR3 region is CAWSPGATEAFF. The CDR3 DNA sequence: TGTGCCTGGAGTCCAGGGGCCACTGAAGCTTTCTTT.

By its share, this clonotype is medium-sized. The chain carries TRBV7-2 and TRBJ1-5; D uncertain. The germline V and J ends were trimmed by 5 bases and 6 bases, with 14 bases remaining between them. This CDR3 is built from 14 residues. The germline CDR1 and CDR2 sequences are SGHTA and FQGNSA. CDR3: CASSLVRDSQPQHF. The CDR3 DNA reads as TGTGCCAGCAGCCTCGTCCGAGACTCTCAGCCCCAGCATTTT.

This clonotype came up many times. V gene TRBV7-3 combines with J gene TRBJ1-1; possible D gene TRBD1, 6 bases. The CDR3 is 14 residues long. Germline values: CDR1 SGHTA, CDR2 FQGTGA. Trimming pared 4 bases from V and 2 bases from J, leaving 11 bases between. CDR3 DNA sequence: TGTGCCAGCAGCTCTACAGGGTTCAACACTGAAGCTTTCTTT. It translates to CASSSTGFNTEAFF.

This clonotype was seen at least ten times. The V gene is TRBV2, the J gene TRBJ2-2; 7 bases fit TRBD1. CDR3 size: 14 residues. CDR1 is SNHLY, CDR2 FYNNEI, per germline. With 4 bases clipped from V and 4 bases from J, the junction kept 3 bases outside the gene matches. The CDR3, as DNA: TGTGCCAGCAGTGGGGACAGCGTCACCGGGGAGCTGTTTTTT. Translated: CASSGDSVTGELFF.